This T cell receptor beta chain was sequenced for a study of tumor-infiltrating lymphocytes in primary liver carcinoma. The study, taken as a whole, reports: The 250 largest clones made up significantly more of tumor than blood repertoires (p = 0.039).

The length of the CDR3 is 14 residues. The germline CDR1 and CDR2 sequences are SGHAT and FQNNGV. Total RNA (around 0.45 ug) served as template for TCR beta cDNA synthesis primed by a constant-region primer. Libraries for TCR beta were built through three nested multiplex PCR rounds, which together made up a slightly modified ARM-PCR procedure. TRBV1-TRBV30 forward and Cbeta reverse primers drove the first two roughly 9-cycle rounds. TCRdb analysed the multiplex PCR reads with MiXCR anew, one entry per CDR3 protein. The profile covers 75,000 or so distinct CDR3 sequences, with almost 70% appearing a single time and 25% to 35% taken by the ten largest. Worth noting for this clonotype: Antigen specificity is unknown. In this CDR3 the conserved last residue, phenylalanine or tryptophan, is missing, so a read error is likely.

Starting material for RNA and DNA co-extraction consisted of roughly 19-31 mg of unsorted bulk tissue. V usage is TRBV11-2 and J usage is TRBJ2-7; TRBD1 aligns across 7 bases. The sequenced material came from liver tumor tissue from sampling region 4. Indicated subset: tumor region T4, right-lateral pole. This sequence originates from a man in his forties or fifties with primary liver carcinoma and hepatitis B virus infection. The CDR3 sequence is CASSSDRASYEQYL. CDR3 in DNA: TGCGCCAGCAGCTCAGACAGGGCGTCCTACGAGCAGTACTTA.